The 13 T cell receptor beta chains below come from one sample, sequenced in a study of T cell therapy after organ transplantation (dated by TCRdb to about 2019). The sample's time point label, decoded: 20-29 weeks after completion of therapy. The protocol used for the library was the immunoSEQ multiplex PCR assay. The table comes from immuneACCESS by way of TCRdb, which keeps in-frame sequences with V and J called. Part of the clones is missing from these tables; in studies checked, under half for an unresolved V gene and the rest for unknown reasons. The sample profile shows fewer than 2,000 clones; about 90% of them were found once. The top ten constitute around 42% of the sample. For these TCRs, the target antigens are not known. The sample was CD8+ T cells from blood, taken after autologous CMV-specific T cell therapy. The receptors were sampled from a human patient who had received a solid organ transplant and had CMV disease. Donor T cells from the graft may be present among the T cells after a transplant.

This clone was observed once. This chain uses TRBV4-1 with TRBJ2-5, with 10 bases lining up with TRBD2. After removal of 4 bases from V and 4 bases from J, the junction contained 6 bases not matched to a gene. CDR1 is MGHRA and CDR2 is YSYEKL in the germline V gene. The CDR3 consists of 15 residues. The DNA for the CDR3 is TGCGCCAGCAGCCTCAGCGGGAGGGCCGGAGAGACCCAGTACTTC. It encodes CASSLSGRAGETQYF.

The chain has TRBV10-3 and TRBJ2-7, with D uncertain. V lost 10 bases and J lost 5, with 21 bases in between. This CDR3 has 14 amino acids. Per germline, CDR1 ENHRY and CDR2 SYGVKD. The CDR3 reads CATVEWPLDHEQYF. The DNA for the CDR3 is TGTGCCACGGTAGAATGGCCCTTGGACCACGAGCAGTACTTC.

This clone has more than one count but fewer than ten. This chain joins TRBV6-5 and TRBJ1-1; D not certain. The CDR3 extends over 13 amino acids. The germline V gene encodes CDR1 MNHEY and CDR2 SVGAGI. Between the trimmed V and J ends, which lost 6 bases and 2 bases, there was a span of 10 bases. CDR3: CASSIRGNTEAFF. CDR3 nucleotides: TGTGCCAGCAGCATACGGGGAAACACTGAAGCTTTCTTT.

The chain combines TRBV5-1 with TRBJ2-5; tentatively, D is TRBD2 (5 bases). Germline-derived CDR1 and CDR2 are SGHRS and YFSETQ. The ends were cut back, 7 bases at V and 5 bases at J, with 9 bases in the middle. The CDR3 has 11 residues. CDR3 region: CASGSGETQYF. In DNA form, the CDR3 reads TGCGCCAGCGGGTCGGGGGAGACCCAGTACTTC.

CDR3 amino acids: CASSLDGEETQYF. For the CDR3, the DNA is TGTGCCAGCAGCTTAGACGGGGAAGAGACCCAGTACTTC. The chain couples TRBV7-6 to TRBJ2-5, with D maybe TRBD2 (5 bases). This CDR3 is built from 13 residues. Germline loops: CDR1 SGHVS, CDR2 FNYEAQ. V lost 1 base to trimming and J lost 3 bases, with 6 bases between them.

In nucleotides, the CDR3 is TGTGCCAGCGGGGACCGGGACGCAAACTATGGCTACACCTTC. Amino acids: CASGDRDANYGYTF. The J gene is TRBJ1-2, the V gene TRBV28; D may be TRBD1 (5 bases). Germline V lookup: CDR1 MDHEN, CDR2 SYDVKM. The CDR3 extends over 14 amino acids. The V end was cut by 8 bases, the J end by 2 bases, with 15 bases between.

CDR3 in amino acids: CAWNRGSEKLFF. The CDR3 DNA reads TGTGCCTGGAACAGGGGGAGTGAAAAACTGTTTTTT. V is TRBV30 and J is TRBJ1-4, with 8 bases that match TRBD1. Germline CDR1 is GTSNPN and CDR2 is SVGIG (reference sequence). The CDR3 length is 12 residues. V lost 4 bases to trimming and J lost 7 bases; unmatched junction nucleotides: 2.

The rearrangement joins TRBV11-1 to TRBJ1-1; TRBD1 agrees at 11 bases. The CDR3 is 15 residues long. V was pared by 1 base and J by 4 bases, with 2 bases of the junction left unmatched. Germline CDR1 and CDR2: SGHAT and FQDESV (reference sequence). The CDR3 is CASSLGTGGLTEAFF. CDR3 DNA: TGTGCCAGCAGCTTAGGGACAGGGGGCCTCACTGAAGCTTTCTTT.

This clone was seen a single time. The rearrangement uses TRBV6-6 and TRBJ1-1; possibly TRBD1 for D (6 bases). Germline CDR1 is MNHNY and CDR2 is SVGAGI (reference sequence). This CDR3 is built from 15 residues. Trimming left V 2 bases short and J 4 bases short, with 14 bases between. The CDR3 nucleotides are TGTGCCAGCAGTTACCCCCCAGGGGCCGGCACTGAAGCTTTCTTT. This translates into CASSYPPGAGTEAFF.

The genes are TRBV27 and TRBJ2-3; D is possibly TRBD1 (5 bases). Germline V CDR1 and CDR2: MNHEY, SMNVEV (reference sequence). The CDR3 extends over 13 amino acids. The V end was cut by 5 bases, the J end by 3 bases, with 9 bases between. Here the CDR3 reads CASSTRGTDTQYF. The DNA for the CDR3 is TGTGCCAGCAGTACAAGGGGAACAGATACGCAGTATTTT.

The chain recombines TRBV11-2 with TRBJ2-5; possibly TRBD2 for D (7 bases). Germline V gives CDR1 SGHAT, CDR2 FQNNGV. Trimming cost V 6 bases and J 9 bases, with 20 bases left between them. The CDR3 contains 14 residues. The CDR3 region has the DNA TGTGCCAGCAGTCCCTTAGCGGGCCCAGGGGCCCAGTACTTC. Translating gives CASSPLAGPGAQYF. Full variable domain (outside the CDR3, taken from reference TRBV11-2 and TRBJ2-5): EAGVAQSPRYKIIEKRQSVAFWCNPISGHATLYWYQQILGQGPKLLIQFQNNGVVDDSQLPKDRFSAERLKGVDSTLKIQPAKLEDSAVYLCASSPLAGPGAQYFGPGTRLLVL.

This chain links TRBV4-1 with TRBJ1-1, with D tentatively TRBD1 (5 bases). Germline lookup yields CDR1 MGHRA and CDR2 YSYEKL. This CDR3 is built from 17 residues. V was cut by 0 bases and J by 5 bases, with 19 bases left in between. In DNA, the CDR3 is TGCGCCAGCAGCCAAGATTTCCGGCAGGGAGTGGGAACTGAAGCTTTCTTT. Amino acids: CASSQDFRQGVGTEAFF.

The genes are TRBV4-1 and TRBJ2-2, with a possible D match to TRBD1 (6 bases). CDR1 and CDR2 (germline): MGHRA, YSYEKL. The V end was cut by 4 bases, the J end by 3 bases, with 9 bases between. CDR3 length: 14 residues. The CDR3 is CASSLTGYTGELFF. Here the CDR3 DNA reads TGCGCCAGCAGCCTCACAGGGTACACCGGGGAGCTGTTTTTT.